A selection of T cell receptor beta chains follows, all from one sample in a study of T cell repertoires in cytomegalovirus infection. TCRdb re-derived calls from the reads in MiXCR, one entry per CDR3 protein. The sample carries some 270,000 distinct CDR3 sequences, 15% to 20% recorded once. What was sequenced was CD8+ T cells from PBMCs. Receptors were obtained from a human donor in good health (CMV status not recorded). Some clones in this sample may be carry-over from other donors' samples. The CDR3 runs from the conserved cysteine through the conserved F or W. D genes are given only for firm matches. Clone size is shown for a subset of rows, as once, few, many or a class of expanded clone.

d_gene: NA
v_gene: TRBV29-1
j_gene: TRBJ2-7
abundance: NA
CDR3nt: TGCAGCGTTCAGGCACCCGAGGGGACCTACGAGCAGTACTTC
CDR3aa: CSVQAPEGTYEQYF

d_gene: NA
v_gene: TRBV13
j_gene: TRBJ2-7
abundance: NA
CDR3nt: TGTGCCAGCAGCACCCGATTGACATACGAGCAGTACTTC
CDR3aa: CASSTRLTYEQYF

d_gene: TRBD1
v_gene: TRBV28
j_gene: TRBJ2-7
abundance: many
CDR3nt: TGTGCCAGCAGCTCCGGGACAGGAGCCTACGAGCAGTACTTC
CDR3aa: CASSSGTGAYEQYF

d_gene: TRBD1
v_gene: TRBV20-1
j_gene: TRBJ1-6
abundance: many
CDR3nt: TGCAGTGCTCGGACAGGAGGGGAAAATTCACCCCTCCACTTT
CDR3aa: CSARTGGENSPLHF

d_gene: TRBD1
v_gene: TRBV19
j_gene: TRBJ1-2
abundance: many
CDR3nt: TGTGCCAGGACAGGGGGGGTCTATGGCTACACCTTC
CDR3aa: CARTGGVYGYTF

d_gene: NA
v_gene: TRBV12-3/TRBV12-4
j_gene: TRBJ1-1
abundance: many
CDR3nt: TGTGCCAGCAGTTTAGGTCGTTTTGAAGCTTTCTTT
CDR3aa: CASSLGRFEAFF

d_gene: NA
v_gene: TRBV28
j_gene: TRBJ2-5
abundance: few
CDR3nt: TGTGCCAGCGGCCAGGGAACTAGTAGGCAAGAGACCCAGTACTTC
CDR3aa: CASGQGTSRQETQYF

d_gene: TRBD1
v_gene: TRBV2
j_gene: TRBJ2-1
abundance: few
CDR3nt: TGTGCCAGCAGTGAGACAGGGGGCAGCAACAATGAGCAGTTCTTC
CDR3aa: CASSETGGSNNEQFF

d_gene: NA
v_gene: TRBV7-8
j_gene: TRBJ1-4
abundance: few
CDR3nt: TGTGCCAGCAGCTCGGGGGCTGGCGAAAAACTGTTTTTT
CDR3aa: CASSSGAGEKLFF

d_gene: NA
v_gene: TRBV28
j_gene: TRBJ2-1
abundance: NA
CDR3nt: TGTGCCAGCAGTTACAACCGGGACTCCCTCATGATTAGCTCCTACAATGAGCAGTTCTTC
CDR3aa: CASSYNRDSLMISSYNEQFF

d_gene: NA
v_gene: TRBV6-2/TRBV6-3
j_gene: TRBJ2-7
abundance: NA
CDR3nt: TGTGCCAGCAGTCCGGGGCCATCAGCCTACGAGCAGTACTTC
CDR3aa: CASSPGPSAYEQYF

d_gene: NA
v_gene: TRBV5-1
j_gene: TRBJ2-3
abundance: few
CDR3nt: TGCGCCAGCAGCTTGGAGAATTTT
CDR3aa: CASSLENF

d_gene: NA
v_gene: TRBV6-2/TRBV6-3
j_gene: TRBJ1-5
abundance: NA
CDR3nt: TGTGCCAGCAGTGTCGAATATAGCAATCAGCCCCAGCATTTT
CDR3aa: CASSVEYSNQPQHF

d_gene: NA
v_gene: TRBV5-6
j_gene: TRBJ1-1
abundance: many
CDR3nt: TGTGCCAGCAGCTTGGCCGTTAGGGGGGCTGAAGCTTTCTTT
CDR3aa: CASSLAVRGAEAFF

d_gene: TRBD1
v_gene: TRBV6-2/TRBV6-3
j_gene: TRBJ1-1
abundance: many
CDR3nt: TGTGCCAGCAGTACCGGGACAGGGCCTGAAGCTTTCTTT
CDR3aa: CASSTGTGPEAFF

d_gene: NA
v_gene: TRBV29-1
j_gene: TRBJ2-5
abundance: NA
CDR3nt: TGCAGCGTTGAAATAGGGGGCCAAGAGACCCAGTACTTC
CDR3aa: CSVEIGGQETQYF

d_gene: TRBD2
v_gene: TRBV20-1
j_gene: TRBJ2-3
abundance: NA
CDR3nt: TGCAGTGCTAGAGATCAACTAGCGGGGGCCATCAGCACAGATACGCAGTATTTT
CDR3aa: CSARDQLAGAISTDTQYF

d_gene: NA
v_gene: TRBV20-1
j_gene: TRBJ2-1
abundance: NA
CDR3nt: TGCAGTGCTAGAGATCTTCGGGGCAGCTCCTACAATGAGCAGTTCTTC
CDR3aa: CSARDLRGSSYNEQFF

d_gene: TRBD1
v_gene: TRBV7-2
j_gene: TRBJ1-1
abundance: few
CDR3nt: TGTGCCAGCAGCTTAGAAACAGGGGGCTGGTGGGAGGCTTTCTTT
CDR3aa: CASSLETGGWWEAFF

d_gene: TRBD1
v_gene: TRBV28
j_gene: TRBJ1-2
abundance: NA
CDR3nt: TGTGCCATCACAGGACAGGGGGCGAACTATGGCTACACCTTC
CDR3aa: CAITGQGANYGYTF

d_gene: NA
v_gene: TRBV28
j_gene: TRBJ1-1
abundance: NA
CDR3nt: TGTGCCAGCAGTTTAGGTTTGACCGCGGGCACTGAAGCTTTCTTT
CDR3aa: CASSLGLTAGTEAFF

d_gene: NA
v_gene: TRBV25-1
j_gene: TRBJ1-2
abundance: NA
CDR3nt: TGTGCCAGCAGATTTTCTGGGGGCTACACCTTC
CDR3aa: CASRFSGGYTF

d_gene: TRBD2
v_gene: TRBV7-8
j_gene: TRBJ2-3
abundance: NA
CDR3nt: TGTGCCAGCAGCTTATCTTGGCGGGGGAGCACAGATACGCAGTATTTT
CDR3aa: CASSLSWRGSTDTQYF

d_gene: NA
v_gene: TRBV28
j_gene: TRBJ2-5
abundance: few
CDR3nt: TGTGCCAGCAGTTTACAGGTGGCAGGCCAAGAGACCCAGTACTTC
CDR3aa: CASSLQVAGQETQYF

d_gene: TRBD1
v_gene: TRBV11-2
j_gene: TRBJ2-2
abundance: NA
CDR3nt: TGTGCCAGCAGCTTAGTGGGGGACAGCACCGGGGAGCTGTTTTTT
CDR3aa: CASSLVGDSTGELFF

d_gene: NA
v_gene: TRBV19
j_gene: TRBJ1-1
abundance: NA
CDR3nt: TGTGCCAGTAGTATAGTTGAGGGATTCACTGAAGCTTTCTTT
CDR3aa: CASSIVEGFTEAFF

d_gene: NA
v_gene: TRBV20-1
j_gene: TRBJ2-3
abundance: NA
CDR3nt: TGCAGTGCTAGTCCCCTATCGGGGTATAGCACAGATACGCAGTATTTT
CDR3aa: CSASPLSGYSTDTQYF

d_gene: TRBD2
v_gene: TRBV7-4
j_gene: TRBJ2-5
abundance: once
CDR3nt: TGTGCCAGCAGCTTAGAGGTGGGACTAGCAGAAGAGACCCAGTACTTC
CDR3aa: CASSLEVGLAEETQYF

d_gene: NA
v_gene: TRBV20-1
j_gene: TRBJ2-7
abundance: few
CDR3nt: TGCAGTGCTAGCTCCCGCGACGTCCAGGGTTGGTACGAGCAGTACTTC
CDR3aa: CSASSRDVQGWYEQYF

d_gene: NA
v_gene: TRBV6-1
j_gene: TRBJ1-2
abundance: many
CDR3nt: TGTGCCAGCAGCCCAGGATATGGCTACACCTTC
CDR3aa: CASSPGYGYTF

d_gene: NA
v_gene: TRBV6-2/TRBV6-3
j_gene: TRBJ2-2
abundance: few
CDR3nt: TGTGCCAGCACGCAGCCCGCGAACACCGGGGAGCTGTTTTTT
CDR3aa: CASTQPANTGELFF

d_gene: NA
v_gene: TRBV7-2
j_gene: TRBJ1-4
abundance: many
CDR3nt: TGTGCCAGCAGCCCCGGACAAGCAACTAATGAAAAACTGTTTTTT
CDR3aa: CASSPGQATNEKLFF

d_gene: NA
v_gene: TRBV27
j_gene: TRBJ2-1
abundance: few
CDR3nt: TGTGCCAGCAGTTTAAGTCTCCTCAATGAGCAGTTCTTC
CDR3aa: CASSLSLLNEQFF

d_gene: NA
v_gene: TRBV9
j_gene: TRBJ2-3
abundance: NA
CDR3nt: TGTGCCAGCACCGTCGGAGGGACCCTCAGCACAGATACGCAGTATTTT
CDR3aa: CASTVGGTLSTDTQYF

d_gene: TRBD1
v_gene: TRBV15
j_gene: TRBJ1-2
abundance: NA
CDR3nt: TGTGCCACCAGCAGAGATCAAGGACAGGGGCCTGGCTACACCTTC
CDR3aa: CATSRDQGQGPGYTF

d_gene: NA
v_gene: TRBV7-2
j_gene: TRBJ2-7
abundance: many
CDR3nt: TGTGCCAGCAGCTTAGAGGATGGATACGAGCAGTACTTC
CDR3aa: CASSLEDGYEQYF

d_gene: TRBD1
v_gene: TRBV6-6
j_gene: TRBJ2-7
abundance: NA
CDR3nt: TGTGCCAGCAGTTACTACGGACAGGGGAAGGAAACCCCCTACGAGCAGTACTTC
CDR3aa: CASSYYGQGKETPYEQYF

d_gene: TRBD1
v_gene: TRBV6-6
j_gene: TRBJ2-5
abundance: many
CDR3nt: TGTGCCAGCGAGGACAGGGGAAGCGAGACCCAGTACTTC
CDR3aa: CASEDRGSETQYF

d_gene: TRBD1
v_gene: TRBV28
j_gene: TRBJ1-3
abundance: NA
CDR3nt: TGTGCCAGCAGCGGAATAAAGGGGGCCCCTGGAAACACCATATATTTT
CDR3aa: CASSGIKGAPGNTIYF